Listed here are 18 T cell receptor beta chains from one sample, sequenced in a study of T-cell reconstitution after alpha-beta-depleted transplantation in children. The library targeted TCRbeta and was prepared with unique molecular identifiers. TCRdb passed the PCR reads through MiXCR, listing each CDR3 protein once. The table records fewer than 750,000 distinct CDR3 sequences, roughly 23% of them present only once. Sequencing was performed on PBMCs, mostly from graft donor cells, taken 360 days after TCRalphabeta/CD19-depleted stem cell transplant. These receptors all come from a boy under two years old who had a stem cell transplant for acute myeloid leukemia, so the T cells may come from the graft donor.

There are a few counts of this clonotype. The V call is TRBV10-3, the J call TRBJ2-5; D gene uncertain. Trimming removed 1 base at V and 5 bases at J, with 11 bases between. Germline V gene sequence: CDR1 ENHRY, CDR2 SYGVKD. The CDR3 totals 14 residues. In DNA form, the CDR3 reads TGTGCCATCAGTGAGTTCAGGCGCTCGGAGACCCAGTACTTC. This gives the protein CAISEFRRSETQYF.

This clonotype was counted at least ten times. The chain is built from TRBV15 and TRBJ2-1; no clear D gene. CDR1 and CDR2 from the germline V gene are LNHNV and YYDKDF (reference sequence). There are 14 residues in the CDR3. V was trimmed by 6 bases and J by 3 bases, leaving 12 bases between them. CDR3 bases: TGTGCCACCAGACCCAACGCCTACTACAATGAGCAGTTCTTC. Protein: CATRPNAYYNEQFF.

This clonotype was observed at least ten times. The chain joins TRBV29-1 to TRBJ2-5; the D call may be TRBD1 or TRBD2 (5 bases each). The CDR3 length is 15 residues. V was shortened by 3 bases and J by 4 bases, with 18 bases between the two germline ends. Germline-derived CDR1 and CDR2 are SQVTM and ANQGSEA. In nucleotides, the CDR3 is TGCAGCGTTGATTTGGGACCTTCGATGGGAGAGACCCAGTACTTC. It specifies CSVDLGPSMGETQYF.

This clonotype was detected only a few times. This rearrangement joins TRBV29-1 to TRBJ1-1; TRBD1 matches at 7 bases. CDR1 and CDR2 (germline): SQVTM, ANQGSEA. J was trimmed by 1 base and V by 7 bases; bases with no gene match: 9. The CDR3 runs to 14 residues. The CDR3, as DNA: TGCAGCGCCCGAAGAGGGACAGCGAACACTGAAGCTTTCTTT. This sequence encodes CSARRGTANTEAFF.

V gene TRBV18 combines with J gene TRBJ2-3; 9 bases are a match to TRBD2. This CDR3 region has 16 residues. The V gene's germline CDR1 is KGHSH and CDR2 LQKENI. V trimming: 4 bases; J trimming: 2 bases; junction bases outside the gene matches: 7. CDR3 coding DNA: TGTGCCAGCTCACGGGGGACTAGCATAATCACAGATACGCAGTATTTT. Its translation is CASSRGTSIITDTQYF.

The chain has TRBV20-1 and TRBJ1-5; 7 nucleotides match TRBD1. There are 14 residues in the CDR3. The germline V gene encodes CDR1 DFQATT and CDR2 SNEGSKA (reference sequence). The trim removed 6 bases at V and 6 bases at J, leaving 11 bases unmatched. The CDR3, as DNA: TGCAGTGCCTCCCCCCCGCAGGGGGTTCAGCCCCAGCATTTT. This translates into CSASPPQGVQPQHF.

Many counts were recorded for this clonotype. The genes are TRBV20-1 and TRBJ2-2, with a tentative D call TRBD2 (6 bases). V gave up 0 bases and J gave up 7 bases, with 18 bases separating them. CDR3 length: 16 amino acids. Germline assignment: CDR1 DFQATT and CDR2 SNEGSKA (reference sequence). The CDR3, as DNA: TGCAGTGCTAGAGAGCCCCTGCGACGGGGAGGCGGGGAGCTGTTTTTT. Amino acids: CSAREPLRRGGGELFF.

The CDR3 nucleotides are TGCGCCAGCAGCTGGACTAGCGGGCCGACCTACAATGAGCAGTTCTTC. Translation gives CASSWTSGPTYNEQFF. The genes are TRBV5-1 and TRBJ2-1; 11 bases align to TRBD2. V shed 3 bases, J shed 2 bases, and the junction held 4 bases outside the gene matches. From germline, CDR1 is SGHRS and CDR2 YFSETQ. CDR3 size: 16 residues.

The count of this clonotype is one. The genes are TRBV7-3 and TRBJ2-3; D perhaps matches TRBD2 (6 bases). Between the trimmed V and J ends, which lost 2 bases and 1 base, there was a span of 10 bases. The CDR3 has 15 amino acids. Germline CDR1 is SGHTA and CDR2 is FQGTGA. The CDR3 region is CASSLVGTGTDTQYF. CDR3 nucleotide sequence: TGTGCCAGCAGCTTAGTTGGGACTGGCACAGATACGCAGTATTTT.

In its sample, this clonotype was seen a few times. The gene calls are TRBV12-3 or TRBV12-4 and TRBJ1-6, with 9 bases identical to TRBD1. This CDR3 has 14 residues. J lost 10 bases, V lost 6 bases, and 7 bases had no gene match. The CDR3 protein is CASSPGQGVSPLHF. The CDR3 nucleotides are TGTGCCAGCAGCCCGGGACAGGGTGTATCACCCCTCCACTTT.

In regard to this clonotype: At one of its ends the junction is not consistent with the germline gene, which may arise from a read error. The CDR3: CASSLQGAGYNEQCF. The CDR3 DNA reads TGTGCCAGCAGCTTGCAGGGGGCCGGCTACAATGAGCAGTGCTTC. The rearrangement uses TRBV7-2 and TRBJ2-1; the match to TRBD1 covers 8 bases. The CDR3 covers 15 residues. The germline V gene has CDR1 SGHTA and CDR2 FQGNSA.

This clonotype appeared many times. The V gene is TRBV5-1, the J gene TRBJ1-4; 8 bases align to TRBD1. Trimming removed 4 bases from V and 8 bases from J; junction bases left unmatched: 7. Germline CDR1 and CDR2: SGHRS and YFSETQ. There are 14 residues in the CDR3. CDR3 nucleotide sequence: TGCGCCAGCAGCCCAGGGGGCGCAGAAGAAAAACTGTTTTTT. Its protein product is CASSPGGAEEKLFF.

The chain combines TRBV20-1 with TRBJ2-7, with D unclear. The CDR3 is made up of 13 amino acids. The V gene's germline CDR1 is DFQATT and CDR2 SNEGSKA (reference sequence). Trimming took off 1 base at V and 4 bases at J, with 11 bases between the two ends. The CDR3 DNA reads TGCAGTGCTAGAGTGGCTAGAGCTTACGAGCAGTACGTC. Its protein is CSARVARAYEQYV.

This chain joins TRBV7-2 and TRBJ2-5, with TRBD2 identical over 11 bases. The germline V gene encodes CDR1 SGHTA and CDR2 FQGNSA. V lost 4 bases and J lost 1; bases outside the gene matches: 8. CDR3 length: 17 residues. The DNA for the CDR3 is TGTGCCAGCAGCTCATCCTTAGCGGGGGGGCCCCAAGAGACCCAGTACTTC. Translation: CASSSSLAGGPQETQYF.

Notes on this clonotype: A much larger clone lies a single base off, so this may be a read error. The chain combines TRBV12-3 or TRBV12-4 with TRBJ2-5; 7 positions match TRBD1. J gave up 3 bases and V 4 bases, and 20 bases lay outside the gene matches. This CDR3 comprises 19 residues. The CDR3 DNA reads TGTGCCAGCAGTTCTCGGGCCTCAACGACAGGGCCATGGGAAGAGACCCAGTACTTC. Translated: CASSSRASTTGPWEETQYF.

The chain links TRBV7-6 to TRBJ2-7, with a weak D call TRBD1 (5 bases). This CDR3 region has 14 residues. Trimming pared 0 bases from V and 6 bases from J, leaving 12 bases between. Per germline, CDR1 SGHVS and CDR2 FNYEAQ. CDR3 nucleotide sequence: TGTGCCAGCAGCTTAGCTCAGGGTCGTCCCGAGCAGTACTTC. This encodes CASSLAQGRPEQYF.

This sequence joins TRBV15 and TRBJ2-5; 7 bases are a match to TRBD1. The J segment lost 0 bases and the V segment lost 6 bases, leaving 4 bases of the junction unmatched. The CDR3 sequence is 14 residues long. The germline V gene encodes CDR1 LNHNV and CDR2 YYDKDF (reference sequence). CDR3 DNA sequence: TGTGCCACCAGGAACGGACAGGACCAAGAGACCCAGTACTTC. It specifies CATRNGQDQETQYF. Based on the CDR3 plus reference TRBV15 and TRBJ2-5, the full variable domain is DAMVIQNPRYQVTQFGKPVTLSCSQTLNHNVMYWYQQKSSQAPKLLFHYYDKDFNNEADTPDNFQSRRPNTSFCFLDIRSPGLGDTAMYLCATRNGQDQETQYFGPGTRLLVL.

This clonotype was detected only once. V usage is TRBV10-1 and J usage is TRBJ2-3; D possibly uses TRBD1 or TRBD2 (6 bases each). With 2 bases removed from V and 2 bases from J, the gap between germline ends came to 29 bases. The germline V gene encodes CDR1 WNHNN and CDR2 SYGVQD (reference sequence). The CDR3 has 21 amino acids. The CDR3, as DNA: TGCGCCAGCAGTGAGAGGTTGGGGGGCGGTAGTTTCTTGGTCTCCACAGATACGCAGTATTTT. The encoded protein is CASSERLGGGSFLVSTDTQYF.